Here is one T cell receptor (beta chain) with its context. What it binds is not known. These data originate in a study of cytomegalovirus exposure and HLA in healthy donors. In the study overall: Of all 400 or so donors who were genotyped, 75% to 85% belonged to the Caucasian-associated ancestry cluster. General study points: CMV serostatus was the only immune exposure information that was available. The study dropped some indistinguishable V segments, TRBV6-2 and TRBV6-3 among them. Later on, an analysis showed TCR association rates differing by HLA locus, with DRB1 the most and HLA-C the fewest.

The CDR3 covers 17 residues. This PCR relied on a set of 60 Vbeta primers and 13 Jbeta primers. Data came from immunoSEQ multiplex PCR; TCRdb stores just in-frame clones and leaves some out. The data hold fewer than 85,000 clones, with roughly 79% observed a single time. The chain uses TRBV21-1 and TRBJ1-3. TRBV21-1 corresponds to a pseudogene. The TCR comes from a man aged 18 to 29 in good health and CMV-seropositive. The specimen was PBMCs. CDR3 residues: CASRRGWEGRPGNTIYF. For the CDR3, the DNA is TGTGCCAGCAGGAGAGGCTGGGAGGGGAGGCCTGGAAACACCATATATTTT.